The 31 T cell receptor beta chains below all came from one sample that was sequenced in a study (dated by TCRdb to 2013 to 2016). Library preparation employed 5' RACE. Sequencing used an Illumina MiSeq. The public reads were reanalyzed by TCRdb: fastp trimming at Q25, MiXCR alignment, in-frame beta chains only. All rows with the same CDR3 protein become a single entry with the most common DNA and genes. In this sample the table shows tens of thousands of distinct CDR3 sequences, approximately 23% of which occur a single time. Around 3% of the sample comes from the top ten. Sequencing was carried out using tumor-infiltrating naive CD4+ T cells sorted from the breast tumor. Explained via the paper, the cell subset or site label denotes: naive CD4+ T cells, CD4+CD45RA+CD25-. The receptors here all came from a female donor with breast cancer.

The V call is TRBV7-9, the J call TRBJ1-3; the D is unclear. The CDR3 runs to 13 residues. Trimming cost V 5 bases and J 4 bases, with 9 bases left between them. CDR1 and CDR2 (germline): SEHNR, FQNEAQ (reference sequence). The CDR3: CASSPSFGNTIYF. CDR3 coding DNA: TGTGCCAGCAGCCCCTCGTTCGGAAACACCATATATTTT.

The DNA for the CDR3 is TGCGCCAGCACCCAGGACGGGAACTATGGCTACACCTTC. Translated, it gives CASTQDGNYGYTF. V usage is TRBV5-1 and J usage is TRBJ1-2; D remains ambiguous. In germline, CDR1 is SGHRS, CDR2 YFSETQ. Trimming took 6 bases from V and 2 from J, leaving 11 bases between them. The CDR3 runs to 13 residues.

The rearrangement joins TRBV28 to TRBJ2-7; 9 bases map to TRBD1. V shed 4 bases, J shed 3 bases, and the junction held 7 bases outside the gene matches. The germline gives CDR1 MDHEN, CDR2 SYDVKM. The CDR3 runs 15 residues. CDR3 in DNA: TGTGCCAGCAGTTCAATCGGGACAGGGATCTACGAGCAGTACTTC. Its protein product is CASSSIGTGIYEQYF. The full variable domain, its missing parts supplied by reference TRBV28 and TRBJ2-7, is DVKVTQSSRYLVKRTGEKVFLECVQDMDHENMFWYRQDPGLGLRLIYFSYDVKMKEKGDIPEGYSVSREKKERFSLILESASTNQTSMYLCASSSIGTGIYEQYFGPGTRLTVT.

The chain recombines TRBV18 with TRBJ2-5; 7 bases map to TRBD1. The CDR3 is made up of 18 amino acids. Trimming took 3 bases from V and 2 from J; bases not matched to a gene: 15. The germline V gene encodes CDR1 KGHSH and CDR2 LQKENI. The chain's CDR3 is CASSPPGTEWITQETQYF. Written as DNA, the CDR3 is TGTGCCAGCTCACCCCCGGGGACAGAATGGATCACACAAGAGACCCAGTACTTC.

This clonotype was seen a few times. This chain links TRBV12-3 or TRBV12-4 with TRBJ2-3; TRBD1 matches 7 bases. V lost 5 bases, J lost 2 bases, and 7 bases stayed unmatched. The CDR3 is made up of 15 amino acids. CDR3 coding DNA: TGTGCCAGCAGTGCTCCCGGGACAGTCACAGATACGCAGTATTTT. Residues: CASSAPGTVTDTQYF.

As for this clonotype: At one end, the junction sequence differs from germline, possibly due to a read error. CDR3 in amino acids: CASSFQGNIQYF. DNA for the CDR3: TGCGCCAGCAGCTTTCAGGGGAACATCCAGTACTTC. V gene TRBV5-1 combines with J gene TRBJ2-4, with a weak D call TRBD1 (6 bases). Germline V gene lookup returns CDR1 SGHRS and CDR2 YFSETQ. The CDR3 is made up of 12 amino acids.

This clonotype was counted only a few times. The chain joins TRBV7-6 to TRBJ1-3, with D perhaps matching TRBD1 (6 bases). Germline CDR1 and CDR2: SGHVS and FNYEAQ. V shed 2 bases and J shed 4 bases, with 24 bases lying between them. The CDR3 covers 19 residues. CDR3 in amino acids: CASSLRATGPGVEGNTIYF. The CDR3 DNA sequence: TGTGCCAGCAGCTTACGTGCAACAGGGCCTGGAGTGGAGGGAAACACCATATATTTT.

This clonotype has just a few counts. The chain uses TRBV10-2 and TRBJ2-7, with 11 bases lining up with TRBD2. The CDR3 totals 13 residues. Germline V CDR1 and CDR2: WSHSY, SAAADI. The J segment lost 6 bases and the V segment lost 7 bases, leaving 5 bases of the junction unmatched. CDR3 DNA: TGCGCCAGCAAACTAGCGGGAGTGGCCGAGCAGTACTTC. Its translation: CASKLAGVAEQYF.

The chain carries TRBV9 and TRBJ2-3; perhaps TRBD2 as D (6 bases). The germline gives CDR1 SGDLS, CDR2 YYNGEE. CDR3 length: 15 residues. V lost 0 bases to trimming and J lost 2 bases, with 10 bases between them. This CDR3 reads CASSVAGVFTDTQYF. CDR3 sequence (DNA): TGTGCCAGCAGCGTAGCGGGGGTTTTCACAGATACGCAGTATTTT.

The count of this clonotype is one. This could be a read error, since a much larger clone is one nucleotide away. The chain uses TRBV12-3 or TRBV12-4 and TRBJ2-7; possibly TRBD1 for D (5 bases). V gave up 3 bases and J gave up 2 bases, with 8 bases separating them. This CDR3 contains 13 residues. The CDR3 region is CASSFARAYEQYF. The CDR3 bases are TGTGCCAGCAGTTTTGCCAGGGCCTACGAGCAGTACTTC.

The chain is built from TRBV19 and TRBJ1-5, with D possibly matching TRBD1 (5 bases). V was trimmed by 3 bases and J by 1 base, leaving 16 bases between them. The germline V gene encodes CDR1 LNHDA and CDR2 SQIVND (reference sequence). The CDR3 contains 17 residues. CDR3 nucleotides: TGTGCCAGTAGTATCCCCACACAGGTTGGGAGCAATCAGCCCCAGCATTTT. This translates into CASSIPTQVGSNQPQHF.

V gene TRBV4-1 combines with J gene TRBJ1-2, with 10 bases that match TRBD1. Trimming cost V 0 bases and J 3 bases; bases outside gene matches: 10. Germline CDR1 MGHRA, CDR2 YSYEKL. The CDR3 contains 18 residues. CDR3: CASSQDSSGTGVDYGYTF. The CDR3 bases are TGCGCCAGCAGCCAAGATTCGTCCGGGACAGGGGTTGACTATGGCTACACCTTC.

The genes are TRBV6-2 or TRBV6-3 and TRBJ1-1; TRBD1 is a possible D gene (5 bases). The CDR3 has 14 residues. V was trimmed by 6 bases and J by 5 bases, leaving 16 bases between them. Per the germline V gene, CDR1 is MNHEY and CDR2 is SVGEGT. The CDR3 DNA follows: TGTGCCAGCAGACCGCAGCTAAAGGGGACTGAAGCTTTCTTT. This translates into CASRPQLKGTEAFF.

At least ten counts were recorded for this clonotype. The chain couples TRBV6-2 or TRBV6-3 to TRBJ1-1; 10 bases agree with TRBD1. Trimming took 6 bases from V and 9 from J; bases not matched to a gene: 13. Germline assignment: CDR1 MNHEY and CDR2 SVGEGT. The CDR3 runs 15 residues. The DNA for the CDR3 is TGTGCCAGCAGACTTTCCGGGACAGGGGTTATGAAAGCTTTCTTT. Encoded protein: CASRLSGTGVMKAFF.

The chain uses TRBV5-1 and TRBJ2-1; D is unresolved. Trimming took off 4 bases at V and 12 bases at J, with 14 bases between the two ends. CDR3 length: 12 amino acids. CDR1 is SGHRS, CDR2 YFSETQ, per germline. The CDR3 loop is CASSTGLRAQFF. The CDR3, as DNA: TGCGCCAGCAGCACCGGATTAAGGGCGCAGTTCTTC.

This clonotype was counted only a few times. The CDR3, as DNA: TGTGCCAGCAGCCTGGGGGAGGGACACAATGAGCAGTTCTTC. It yields the protein CASSLGEGHNEQFF. V usage is TRBV7-3 and J usage is TRBJ2-1; 7 positions match TRBD2. The length of the CDR3 is 14 residues. Germline trimming cut 5 bases from V and 5 bases from J; bases unmatched to any gene: 6. Germline CDR1 and CDR2: SGHTA and FQGTGA.

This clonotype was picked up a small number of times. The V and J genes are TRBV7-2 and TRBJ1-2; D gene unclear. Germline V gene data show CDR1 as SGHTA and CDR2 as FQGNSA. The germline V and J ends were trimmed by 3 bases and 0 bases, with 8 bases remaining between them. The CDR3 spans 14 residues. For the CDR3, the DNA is TGTGCCAGCAGCTTCAGAGGGCCTAACTATGGCTACACCTTC. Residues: CASSFRGPNYGYTF.

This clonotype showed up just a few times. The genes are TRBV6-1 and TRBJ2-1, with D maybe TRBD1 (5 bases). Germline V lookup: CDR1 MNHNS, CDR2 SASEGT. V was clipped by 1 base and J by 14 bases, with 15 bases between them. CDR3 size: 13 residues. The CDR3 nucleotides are TGTGCCAGCAGTGAAGAGGGGATCTCAATTAAGTTCTTC. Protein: CASSEEGISIKFF.

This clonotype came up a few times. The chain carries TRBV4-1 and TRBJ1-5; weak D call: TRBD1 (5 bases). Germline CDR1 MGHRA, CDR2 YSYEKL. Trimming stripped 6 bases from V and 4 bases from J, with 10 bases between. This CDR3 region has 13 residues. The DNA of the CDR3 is TGCGCCAGCAGTCGGGACGGAAATCAGCCCCAGCATTTT. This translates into CASSRDGNQPQHF.

This CDR3 is CASSLGQGEEKLFF. The CDR3 bases are TGTGCCAGCAGTTTGGGACAGGGGGAAGAAAAACTGTTTTTT. The chain carries TRBV27 and TRBJ1-4; 11 positions agree with TRBD1. Germline V lookup: CDR1 MNHEY, CDR2 SMNVEV (reference sequence). This CDR3 comprises 14 residues. With 3 bases clipped from V and 8 bases from J, the junction kept 2 bases outside the gene matches.

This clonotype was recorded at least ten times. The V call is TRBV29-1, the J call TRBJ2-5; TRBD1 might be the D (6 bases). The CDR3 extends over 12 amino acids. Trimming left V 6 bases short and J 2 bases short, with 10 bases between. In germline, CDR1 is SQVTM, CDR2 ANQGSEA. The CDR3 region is CSVGHGQETQYF. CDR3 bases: TGCAGCGTGGGACATGGACAAGAGACCCAGTACTTC.

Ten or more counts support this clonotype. CDR3 protein: CSGQEITNEQFF. The DNA of the CDR3 is TGCAGCGGGCAGGAGATTACTAATGAGCAGTTCTTC. This sequence joins TRBV29-1 and TRBJ2-1; unclear D gene. Trimming removed 7 bases from V and 7 bases from J, with 14 bases in between. Germline V gene sequence: CDR1 SQVTM, CDR2 ANQGSEA. CDR3 length equals 12 residues.

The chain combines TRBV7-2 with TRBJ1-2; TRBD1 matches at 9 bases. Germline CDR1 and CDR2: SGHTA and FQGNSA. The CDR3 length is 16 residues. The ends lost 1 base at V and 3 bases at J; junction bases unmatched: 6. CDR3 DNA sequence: TGTGCCAGCAGCTTAGGGGGGACAGGGAGGTACTATGGCTACACCTTC. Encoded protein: CASSLGGTGRYYGYTF.

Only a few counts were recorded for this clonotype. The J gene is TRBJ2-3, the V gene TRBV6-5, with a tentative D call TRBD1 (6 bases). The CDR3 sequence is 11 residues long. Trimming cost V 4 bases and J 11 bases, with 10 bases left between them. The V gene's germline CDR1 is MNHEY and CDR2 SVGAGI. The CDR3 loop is CASSSRRGQYF. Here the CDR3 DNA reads TGTGCCAGCAGTTCCCGCAGGGGGCAGTATTTT.

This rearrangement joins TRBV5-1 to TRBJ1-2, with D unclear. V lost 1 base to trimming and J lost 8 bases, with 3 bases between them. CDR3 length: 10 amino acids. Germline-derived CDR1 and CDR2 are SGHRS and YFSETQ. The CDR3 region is CASSLMGYTF. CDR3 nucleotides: TGCGCCAGCAGCTTGATGGGCTACACCTTC.

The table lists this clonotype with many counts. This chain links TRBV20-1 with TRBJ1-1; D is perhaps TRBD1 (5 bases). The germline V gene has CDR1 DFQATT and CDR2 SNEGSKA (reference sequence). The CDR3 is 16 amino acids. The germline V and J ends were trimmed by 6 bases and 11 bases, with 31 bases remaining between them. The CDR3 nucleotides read TGCAGTGCCCCCCCCTGGAGGGGTGGACTATCCCCTGGGGCTTTCTTT. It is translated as CSAPPWRGGLSPGAFF.

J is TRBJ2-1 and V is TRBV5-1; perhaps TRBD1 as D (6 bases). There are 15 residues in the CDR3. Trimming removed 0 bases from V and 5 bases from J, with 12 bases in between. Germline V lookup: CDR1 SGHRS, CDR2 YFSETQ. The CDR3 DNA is TGCGCCAGCAGCTTGGAAGGGACACTTGACAATGAGCAGTTCTTC. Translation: CASSLEGTLDNEQFF.

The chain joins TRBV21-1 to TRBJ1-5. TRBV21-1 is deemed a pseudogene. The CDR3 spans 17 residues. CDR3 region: CASSKVHGFPVNQPQHF. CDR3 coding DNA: TGTGCCAGCAGCAAAGTCCACGGATTCCCCGTCAATCAGCCCCAGCATTTT.

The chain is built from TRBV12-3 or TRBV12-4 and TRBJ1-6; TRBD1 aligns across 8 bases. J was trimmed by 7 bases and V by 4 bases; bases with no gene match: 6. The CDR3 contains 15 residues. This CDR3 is CASSSRQGQNSPLHF. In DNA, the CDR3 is TGTGCCAGCAGTTCCCGACAGGGGCAGAATTCACCCCTCCACTTT.

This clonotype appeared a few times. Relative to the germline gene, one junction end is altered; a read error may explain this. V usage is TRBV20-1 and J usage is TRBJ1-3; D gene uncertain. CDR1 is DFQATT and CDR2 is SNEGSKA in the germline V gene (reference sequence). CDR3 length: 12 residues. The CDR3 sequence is CSARTGGDTIYF. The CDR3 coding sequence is TGCAGTGCTAGGACGGGTGGAGACACCATATATTTT.

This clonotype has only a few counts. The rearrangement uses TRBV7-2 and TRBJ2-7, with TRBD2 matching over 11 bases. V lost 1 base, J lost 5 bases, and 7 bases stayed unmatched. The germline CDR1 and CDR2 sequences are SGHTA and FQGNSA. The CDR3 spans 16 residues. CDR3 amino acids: CASSLGGTSGSHEQYF. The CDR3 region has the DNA TGTGCCAGCAGCTTAGGGGGAACTAGCGGGAGCCACGAGCAGTACTTC.